A selection of T cell receptor beta chains follows, all from one sample in a study of T-cell memory formation after mild COVID-19. TCRdb processed the 5' RACE reads anew with MiXCR; each CDR3 protein has one entry. The top ten clones hold roughly 20% of a sample with 300,000 to 350,000 distinct CDR3 sequences, roughly a fifth of them seen once. Sequencing was done on a sample of PBMCs or a T cell subset sorted from them (not recorded which). These receptors came from a man between 18 and 35 years old who had mild COVID-19 (a few samples of this study predate the infection). Cell type and time point are not known. Each CDR3 is given with its conserved first and last residue. The D gene is left open where the match is weak. Clone sizes are given selectively: once, few, many, or a class where the clone is expanded.

d_call: NA; clone_size: few; j_call: TRBJ1-1; v_call: TRBV5-5; cdr3_nt: TGTGCCAGCAGCCAGTGGGACACTGAAGCTTTCTTT; cdr3_aa: CASSQWDTEAFF
d_call: TRBD1; clone_size: few; j_call: TRBJ2-3; v_call: TRBV11-2; cdr3_nt: TGTGCCAGCAGCTCCCGGACAGGGATTAGGACAGATACGCAGTATTTT; cdr3_aa: CASSSRTGIRTDTQYF
d_call: NA; clone_size: few; j_call: TRBJ1-5; v_call: TRBV20-1; cdr3_nt: TGCAGTGCTAGAATCGCGGGGGGAAGGCCCCAGCATTTT; cdr3_aa: CSARIAGGRPQHF
d_call: TRBD2; clone_size: NA; j_call: TRBJ2-5; v_call: TRBV12-3/TRBV12-4; cdr3_nt: TGTGCCAGCAGTTTAGCGATTCGGGGCAGGCGGGGGTATGAGACCCAGTACTTC; cdr3_aa: CASSLAIRGRRGYETQYF
d_call: TRBD1; clone_size: NA; j_call: TRBJ1-2; v_call: TRBV12-3/TRBV12-4; cdr3_nt: TGTGCCAGCAGTTGGACAGGAACTAACTATGGCTACACCTTC; cdr3_aa: CASSWTGTNYGYTF
d_call: NA; clone_size: NA; j_call: TRBJ2-2; v_call: TRBV18; cdr3_nt: TGTGCCAGCTCGAAAGTCACGCCCCCCGGGGAGCTGTTTTTT; cdr3_aa: CASSKVTPPGELFF
d_call: NA; clone_size: many; j_call: TRBJ2-3; v_call: TRBV6-5; cdr3_nt: TGTGCCAGCAGTTTCCGGACAGATCTCACAGATACGCAGTATTTT; cdr3_aa: CASSFRTDLTDTQYF
d_call: TRBD1; clone_size: few; j_call: TRBJ2-7; v_call: TRBV20-1; cdr3_nt: TGCAGTGCCGACAGGGGGCGCGGTTACGAGCAGTACTTC; cdr3_aa: CSADRGRGYEQYF
d_call: NA; clone_size: NA; j_call: TRBJ1-2; v_call: TRBV5-1; cdr3_nt: TGCGCCAGCAGCTCCAACCATGAGGGAACGGGGTATGGCTACACCTTC; cdr3_aa: CASSSNHEGTGYGYTF
d_call: TRBD1; clone_size: NA; j_call: TRBJ2-1; v_call: TRBV6-5; cdr3_nt: TGTGCCAGCAGCGCCCGACAGGGTGGCAACAATGAGCAGTTCTTC; cdr3_aa: CASSARQGGNNEQFF
d_call: NA; clone_size: NA; j_call: TRBJ1-5; v_call: TRBV7-2; cdr3_nt: TGTGCCAGCAGCTTAGGGCGGTCGGGGGGGGCCAATCAGCCCCAGCATTTT; cdr3_aa: CASSLGRSGGANQPQHF
d_call: NA; clone_size: few; j_call: TRBJ2-1; v_call: TRBV27; cdr3_nt: TGTGCCAGCAGTTTTCGGGGAAATAATGAGCAGTTCTTC; cdr3_aa: CASSFRGNNEQFF
d_call: NA; clone_size: few; j_call: TRBJ2-7; v_call: TRBV7-6; cdr3_nt: TGTGCCAGCAGCTTAGGATCTGGGACAACTTACGAGCAGTACTTC; cdr3_aa: CASSLGSGTTYEQYF
d_call: TRBD1; clone_size: NA; j_call: TRBJ2-2; v_call: TRBV5-1; cdr3_nt: TGCGCCAGTACCCAGGGGGCTGTGACCGGGGAGCTGTTTTTT; cdr3_aa: CASTQGAVTGELFF
d_call: NA; clone_size: few; j_call: TRBJ2-5; v_call: TRBV7-2; cdr3_nt: TGTGCCAGCAGCCTCTCCAGGCAGGCCGTATACCAAGAGACCCAGTACTTC; cdr3_aa: CASSLSRQAVYQETQYF
d_call: NA; clone_size: many; j_call: TRBJ2-5; v_call: TRBV23-1; cdr3_nt: TGCGCCAGCAGTCAAAAGCAGGGCCAAGCAGAGACCCAGTACTTC; cdr3_aa: CASSQKQGQAETQYF